Following are 11 T cell receptor beta chains from one sample sequenced in a study of low-dose radiotherapy and immunotherapy resistance in tumors. Time point of the sample: before trial treatment. TRAV and TRBV primers primed cDNA for both TCRalpha and TCRbeta. Amplification of TCRs used a constant-region primer and V-primer adapter for roughly 18 PCR cycles. One entry per CDR3 protein, called by TCRdb with MiXCR from the reads. In the table there are around 80,000 distinct CDR3 sequences, approximately 20% of which are singletons. The starting material was PBMCs, obtained before treatment. The origin of the receptors is a male donor with prostate cancer.

Ten or more counts support this clonotype. The J gene is TRBJ1-5, the V gene TRBV28; a possible D gene is TRBD1 (6 bases). V shed 2 bases and J shed 6 bases, with 17 bases lying between them. From germline, CDR1 is MDHEN and CDR2 SYDVKM. The CDR3 is made up of 16 amino acids. CDR3 coding DNA: TGTGCCAGCAGTTTAGAGGTTCCAGGGGCCGGTCAGCCCCAGCATTTT. Protein product: CASSLEVPGAGQPQHF.

This clonotype was counted ten times or more. J is TRBJ2-1 and V is TRBV20-1; no definite D call. Trimming took off 3 bases at V and 0 bases at J, with 12 bases between the two ends. The CDR3 spans 15 residues. Germline loops: CDR1 DFQATT, CDR2 SNEGSKA (reference sequence). In DNA, the CDR3 is TGCAGTGCTAGCGATGATCATTTCTCCTACAATGAGCAGTTCTTC. Translating gives CSASDDHFSYNEQFF.

This clonotype has ten or more counts. The rearrangement joins TRBV5-1 to TRBJ2-7, with 7 bases matching TRBD1. The V and J ends lost 0 bases and 6 bases, in that order; junction bases with no gene match: 9. The CDR3 contains 15 residues. Germline V gene sequence: CDR1 SGHRS, CDR2 YFSETQ. The CDR3 spells CASSLVRQGVGEQYF. The CDR3 nucleotides read TGCGCCAGCAGCTTGGTACGGCAGGGGGTTGGCGAGCAGTACTTC.

This clonotype was seen many times. The chain is built from TRBV5-1 and TRBJ2-5; D possibly corresponds to TRBD2 (6 bases). V dropped 4 bases and J dropped 5 bases, with 15 bases sitting between them. The length of the CDR3 is 14 residues. CDR1 is SGHRS, CDR2 YFSETQ, per germline. The CDR3 DNA sequence: TGCGCCAGCAGCCTAAGGACTACCGCCGAGACCCAGTACTTC. It yields the protein CASSLRTTAETQYF.

The chain employs TRBV29-1 and TRBJ2-7; 11 positions agree with TRBD2. This CDR3 contains 15 residues. The ends lost 3 bases at V and 2 bases at J; junction bases unmatched: 6. Germline values: CDR1 SQVTM, CDR2 ANQGSEA. The CDR3 nucleotides read TGCAGCGTTGATGGGACTAGCGGACCAACCTACGAGCAGTACTTC. Translating it yields CSVDGTSGPTYEQYF.

This clonotype was seen at least ten times. This sequence joins TRBV20-1 and TRBJ2-1; the D gene is possibly TRBD2 (7 bases). Per germline, CDR1 DFQATT and CDR2 SNEGSKA (reference sequence). The CDR3 has 17 residues. V shed 3 bases and J shed 1 base, with 19 bases lying between them. The CDR3 reads CSARSVLGGGSYNEQFF. The CDR3 nucleotides are TGCAGTGCTAGGTCGGTCTTAGGGGGGGGGTCCTACAATGAGCAGTTCTTC.

Comment on this clonotype: The likely explanation is a read error, given a far larger clone one base away. V and J are TRBV6-6 and TRBJ1-2; 9 positions agree with TRBD1. The CDR3 is made up of 14 amino acids. Germline loops: CDR1 MNHNY, CDR2 SVGAGI (reference sequence). CDR3 DNA sequence: TGTACCAGCAGCCGGCGACAGGGGGAAGACGGCTACACCTTC. It is translated as CTSSRRQGEDGYTF.

Regarding this clonotype: A much larger clone is a single base away; this may be a read error. The V and J genes are TRBV23-1 and TRBJ2-5, with D hard to call. TRBV23-1 is recorded as an ORF, its role being uncertain. Trimming removed 8 bases at V and 5 bases at J, with 15 bases between. The CDR3 has 13 residues. Here the CDR3 reads CASGQVLAETQYF. The CDR3 nucleotides read TGCGCCAGCGGCCAAGTTCTTGCTGAGACCCAGTACTTC.

In its sample, this clonotype was seen many times. This chain uses TRBV9 with TRBJ2-6; D gene unclear. With 0 bases removed from V and 0 bases from J, the gap between germline ends came to 7 bases. The CDR3 has 16 amino acids. Germline loops: CDR1 SGDLS, CDR2 YYNGEE. The CDR3 sequence is CASSVVGGSGANVLTF. The CDR3 DNA follows: TGTGCCAGCAGCGTAGTTGGCGGCTCTGGGGCCAACGTCCTGACTTTC. Looking up the rest from reference TRBV9 and TRBJ2-6 gives the full variable domain: DSGVTQTPKHLITATGQRVTLRCSPRSGDLSVYWYQQSLDQGLQFLIQYYNGEERAKGNILERFSAQQFPDLHSELNLSSLELGDSALYFCASSVVGGSGANVLTFGAGSRLTVL.

This clonotype showed up many times. The rearrangement joins TRBV4-2 to TRBJ2-3; D is possibly TRBD2 (7 bases). This CDR3 contains 18 residues. From germline, CDR1 is LGHNA and CDR2 YNFKEQ. Between the trimmed V and J ends, which lost 1 base and 1 base, there was a span of 18 bases. This CDR3 is CASSQVSFRGAGTDTQYF. The CDR3 bases are TGTGCCAGCAGCCAAGTTTCTTTCCGGGGGGCTGGCACAGATACGCAGTATTTT.

The sample holds many counts of this clonotype. This rearrangement joins TRBV15 to TRBJ2-5, with 7 bases that match TRBD2. The CDR3 spans 18 residues. CDR1 and CDR2 (germline): LNHNV, YYDKDF (reference sequence). J was trimmed by 4 bases and V by 0 bases; bases with no gene match: 14. CDR3 loop: CATSRDSLLPRGGETQYF. The CDR3 DNA reads as TGTGCCACCAGCAGAGATAGTTTATTGCCTCGCGGGGGAGAGACCCAGTACTTC.